These T cell receptor beta chains were read from a single sample in a study of cytomegalovirus exposure and HLA in healthy donors. TCRdb keeps only in-frame clones here, not all; method: immunoSEQ multiplex PCR. Here the sample spans about 190,000 clones, roughly 81% being singletons. Sequences were obtained from PBMCs. Source of these receptors: a woman aged 25-40 years in good health and CMV-seropositive. Both conserved end residues are part of each CDR3. The order of the fields is J gene, D gene, clone size, V gene, CDR3 DNA, CDR3 protein. The D gene is left open where the match is weak. Expanded clones get a size class; other rows say once, few or many, or leave the size out.

J gene: TRBJ1-6; D gene: NA; clone size: once; V gene: TRBV11-2; CDR3 DNA: TGTGCCAGCTCAGGGGCATTCTATAATTCACCCCTCCACTTT; CDR3 protein: CASSGAFYNSPLHF
J gene: TRBJ2-2; D gene: TRBD1; clone size: NA; V gene: TRBV4-1; CDR3 DNA: TGCGCCAGCAGCCAAGAGAAGGGGGCCACCGGGGAGCTGTTTTTT; CDR3 protein: CASSQEKGATGELFF
J gene: TRBJ2-7; D gene: TRBD1; clone size: NA; V gene: TRBV9; CDR3 DNA: TGTGCCAGCAGCTACCGGGACAGGGTTATCGACGAGCAGTACTTC; CDR3 protein: CASSYRDRVIDEQYF
J gene: TRBJ1-4; D gene: NA; clone size: once; V gene: TRBV18; CDR3 DNA: TGTGCCAGCTCACCATTCAGCGGCCAGTCCTACGAAAAACTGTTTTTT; CDR3 protein: CASSPFSGQSYEKLFF
J gene: TRBJ1-4; D gene: TRBD1; clone size: few; V gene: TRBV5-4; CDR3 DNA: TGTGCCAGCAGCCAACAGGGGATAAATGAAAAACTGTTTTTT; CDR3 protein: CASSQQGINEKLFF
J gene: TRBJ2-2; D gene: NA; clone size: NA; V gene: TRBV14; CDR3 DNA: TGTGCCAGCAGCCAAATAAACACCGGGGAGCTGTTTTTT; CDR3 protein: CASSQINTGELFF
J gene: TRBJ2-5; D gene: NA; clone size: NA; V gene: TRBV23-1; CDR3 DNA: TGCGCCAGCAGTCAATCGGCAGACCCGTCGGGGACCCAGTACTTC; CDR3 protein: CASSQSADPSGTQYF
J gene: TRBJ2-1; D gene: TRBD1; clone size: NA; V gene: TRBV19; CDR3 DNA: TGTGCCAGTAGTATAATGGGACAGGGGTACAATGAGCAGTTCTTC; CDR3 protein: CASSIMGQGYNEQFF
J gene: TRBJ2-7; D gene: NA; clone size: NA; V gene: TRBV5-1; CDR3 DNA: TGCGCCAGCAGCTTGGGACAGAGCTCCTACGAGCAGTACTTC; CDR3 protein: CASSLGQSSYEQYF
J gene: TRBJ2-7; D gene: TRBD2; clone size: NA; V gene: TRBV25-1; CDR3 DNA: TGTGCCAGCAGTGGGCCCCTTCTAGCGGGAGGGTTCTCCTACGAGCAGTACTTC; CDR3 protein: CASSGPLLAGGFSYEQYF
J gene: TRBJ2-2; D gene: TRBD2; clone size: few; V gene: TRBV11-3; CDR3 DNA: TGTGCCAGCAGCAGACTAGCGGGAGGGTCCGGGGAGCTGTTTTTT; CDR3 protein: CASSRLAGGSGELFF
J gene: TRBJ2-7; D gene: TRBD1; clone size: NA; V gene: TRBV10-1; CDR3 DNA: TGCGCCAGCAGTGACGGGGGACAGGGTTCCTACGAGCAGTACTTC; CDR3 protein: CASSDGGQGSYEQYF
J gene: TRBJ2-7; D gene: NA; clone size: NA; V gene: TRBV5-1; CDR3 DNA: TGCGCCAGCAGCTTGAAGGGCAGGGGTTTCTCCGAGCAGTACTTC; CDR3 protein: CASSLKGRGFSEQYF
J gene: TRBJ2-5; D gene: TRBD2; clone size: NA; V gene: TRBV5-1; CDR3 DNA: TGCGCCAGCAGCTTCAGGACTAGCGGCCAAGAGACCCAGTACTTC; CDR3 protein: CASSFRTSGQETQYF
J gene: TRBJ2-5; D gene: NA; clone size: NA; V gene: TRBV5-1; CDR3 DNA: TGCGCCAGCAGTCCGAGGGGGGGGGAGACCCAGTACTTC; CDR3 protein: CASSPRGGETQYF
J gene: TRBJ2-7; D gene: NA; clone size: NA; V gene: TRBV4-2; CDR3 DNA: TGTGCCAGCAGCCAAGGGGCGTACGAGCAGTACTTC; CDR3 protein: CASSQGAYEQYF
J gene: TRBJ1-4; D gene: TRBD1; clone size: once; V gene: TRBV5-1; CDR3 DNA: TGCGCCAGCAGTAGGGACAGACCCCTCAGGACAAATGAAAAACTGTTTTTT; CDR3 protein: CASSRDRPLRTNEKLFF
J gene: TRBJ2-7; D gene: TRBD2; clone size: NA; V gene: TRBV28; CDR3 DNA: TGTGCCACCCTTCAAGCGGGAACCTACGAGCAGTACTTC; CDR3 protein: CATLQAGTYEQYF
J gene: TRBJ2-7; D gene: TRBD1; clone size: NA; V gene: TRBV27; CDR3 DNA: TGTGCCAGCAGTTTATCAGGGACAGGGGCCTACGAGCAGTACTTC; CDR3 protein: CASSLSGTGAYEQYF
J gene: TRBJ1-2; D gene: TRBD1; clone size: few; V gene: TRBV6-1; CDR3 DNA: TGTGCCAGCAGTGATCTCGCAGGGGGCCCGAGCGGCTACACCTTC; CDR3 protein: CASSDLAGGPSGYTF
J gene: TRBJ1-4; D gene: NA; clone size: NA; V gene: TRBV6-6; CDR3 DNA: TGTGCCAGCAGTCTGGCAGGGCATAATGAAAAACTGTTTTTT; CDR3 protein: CASSLAGHNEKLFF
J gene: TRBJ1-2; D gene: TRBD1; clone size: NA; V gene: TRBV29-1; CDR3 DNA: TGCAGCGTTGAACCGGGGACAGGGCACCGGGATCGTGGCTACACCTTC; CDR3 protein: CSVEPGTGHRDRGYTF
J gene: TRBJ2-5; D gene: TRBD2; clone size: NA; V gene: TRBV28; CDR3 DNA: TGTGCCAGCAGTCACCTAGCGGGACGGGGAGAGCAGTACTTC; CDR3 protein: CASSHLAGRGEQYF
J gene: TRBJ2-5; D gene: NA; clone size: NA; V gene: TRBV2; CDR3 DNA: TGTGCCAGCAGCGACTCACTGCAAGAGACCCAGTACTTC; CDR3 protein: CASSDSLQETQYF
J gene: TRBJ2-2; D gene: TRBD2; clone size: NA; V gene: TRBV4-1; CDR3 DNA: TGCGCCAGCAGCCTCAGACTAGCGGGAGCGGTCGGGGAGCTGTTTTTT; CDR3 protein: CASSLRLAGAVGELFF
J gene: TRBJ2-1; D gene: TRBD2; clone size: NA; V gene: TRBV7-9; CDR3 DNA: TGTGCCAGCAGCTTTGGACTAGCCTACAATGAGCAGTTCTTC; CDR3 protein: CASSFGLAYNEQFF
J gene: TRBJ2-1; D gene: TRBD2; clone size: NA; V gene: TRBV19; CDR3 DNA: TGTGCCGCTTCTAGCGGGAGAAGTAATGAGCAGTTCTTC; CDR3 protein: CAASSGRSNEQFF
J gene: TRBJ2-3; D gene: TRBD2; clone size: NA; V gene: TRBV7-2; CDR3 DNA: TGTGCCAGCAGCCACCCCCGGGGTAGCGGGAGTCAGTATTTT; CDR3 protein: CASSHPRGSGSQYF
J gene: TRBJ1-2; D gene: TRBD1; clone size: NA; V gene: TRBV11-3; CDR3 DNA: TGTGCCAGCAGCTTAAAAATCCGGACAGGGCCTTTTGGCTACACCTTC; CDR3 protein: CASSLKIRTGPFGYTF
J gene: TRBJ2-4; D gene: TRBD1; clone size: NA; V gene: TRBV29-1; CDR3 DNA: TGCAGCGTCCATGGACAGGGGGCGAGCATTCAGTACTTC; CDR3 protein: CSVHGQGASIQYF
J gene: TRBJ2-3; D gene: TRBD2; clone size: once; V gene: TRBV5-1; CDR3 DNA: TGCGCCAGCAGCTTTCAGGGCGGGAGTGGTGCAGATACGCAGTATTTT; CDR3 protein: CASSFQGGSGADTQYF
J gene: TRBJ2-3; D gene: NA; clone size: NA; V gene: TRBV14; CDR3 DNA: TGTGCCAGCAGCCAATTACGGGATACACAGTATTTT; CDR3 protein: CASSQLRDTQYF
J gene: TRBJ1-1; D gene: NA; clone size: NA; V gene: TRBV19; CDR3 DNA: TGTGCCAGTAGTATGGGGGGTTACACTGAAGCTTTCTTT; CDR3 protein: CASSMGGYTEAFF
J gene: TRBJ1-2; D gene: TRBD1; clone size: NA; V gene: TRBV27; CDR3 DNA: TGTGCCAGCAGTTTTGACAGGGTTGGTGGCTACACCTTC; CDR3 protein: CASSFDRVGGYTF
J gene: TRBJ2-2; D gene: NA; clone size: NA; V gene: TRBV14; CDR3 DNA: TGTGCCAGCAGCCGAGAGGGGGGGCCCGGGGAGCTGTTTTTT; CDR3 protein: CASSREGGPGELFF
J gene: TRBJ2-7; D gene: TRBD1; clone size: NA; V gene: TRBV5-1; CDR3 DNA: TGCGCCAGCACCGCCCGGACAGGGGAATACGAGCAGTACTTC; CDR3 protein: CASTARTGEYEQYF
J gene: TRBJ1-2; D gene: NA; clone size: NA; V gene: TRBV7-6; CDR3 DNA: TGTGCCAGCAGCTTAGAACAGTCCTATGGCTACACCTTC; CDR3 protein: CASSLEQSYGYTF
J gene: TRBJ2-7; D gene: TRBD1; clone size: once; V gene: TRBV27; CDR3 DNA: TGTGCCAGCAGACCCCGGACAGGGGGGACCTACGAGCAGTACTTC; CDR3 protein: CASRPRTGGTYEQYF
J gene: TRBJ2-7; D gene: NA; clone size: NA; V gene: TRBV4-1; CDR3 DNA: TGCGCCAGCAGCCAAGCGGAGAACTACGAGCAGTACTTC; CDR3 protein: CASSQAENYEQYF
J gene: TRBJ2-7; D gene: NA; clone size: NA; V gene: TRBV28; CDR3 DNA: TGTGCCAGCGAGGGGCCACCAGCCAAGGACTACAATTACGAGCAGTACTTC; CDR3 protein: CASEGPPAKDYNYEQYF
J gene: TRBJ2-5; D gene: TRBD1; clone size: once; V gene: TRBV18; CDR3 DNA: TGTGCCAGCTCACAAACCGGGACAGGGCCCCAAGAGACCCAGTACTTC; CDR3 protein: CASSQTGTGPQETQYF
J gene: TRBJ1-3; D gene: TRBD1; clone size: NA; V gene: TRBV25-1; CDR3 DNA: TGTGCCAGCAGTAGTACAGGGGCTGGAAACACCATATATTTT; CDR3 protein: CASSSTGAGNTIYF
J gene: TRBJ2-7; D gene: NA; clone size: NA; V gene: TRBV2; CDR3 DNA: TGTGCCAGCAGTGGGGAACTAGTCACGCGAGGGGAGCAGTACTTC; CDR3 protein: CASSGELVTRGEQYF
J gene: TRBJ2-7; D gene: NA; clone size: NA; V gene: TRBV27; CDR3 DNA: TGTGCCAGCAGTCCGACAGCGATCCTGATGGGGGAGCAGTACTTC; CDR3 protein: CASSPTAILMGEQYF
J gene: TRBJ1-1; D gene: NA; clone size: NA; V gene: TRBV18; CDR3 DNA: TGTGCCAGCTTCTCCTCGGGGGGTTGGAACACTGAAGCTTTCTTT; CDR3 protein: CASFSSGGWNTEAFF
J gene: TRBJ2-1; D gene: TRBD1; clone size: NA; V gene: TRBV10-3; CDR3 DNA: TGTGCCATCAGTGAGTTGGGGTCAGGGGGCTACAATGAGCAGTTCTTC; CDR3 protein: CAISELGSGGYNEQFF
J gene: TRBJ2-7; D gene: TRBD1; clone size: NA; V gene: TRBV2; CDR3 DNA: TGTGCCAGCAGAGTGGACAGGGAAGGCGAGCAGTACTTC; CDR3 protein: CASRVDREGEQYF
J gene: TRBJ2-1; D gene: TRBD1; clone size: NA; V gene: TRBV29-1; CDR3 DNA: TGCAGCGTTGAAGGTTACCGGGACAGGGGTTACAATGAGCAGTTCTTC; CDR3 protein: CSVEGYRDRGYNEQFF
J gene: TRBJ2-7; D gene: NA; clone size: NA; V gene: TRBV28; CDR3 DNA: TGTGCCAGCACTAGGCTAGCTTCCTACGAGCAGTACTTC; CDR3 protein: CASTRLASYEQYF
J gene: TRBJ2-3; D gene: NA; clone size: NA; V gene: TRBV2; CDR3 DNA: TGTGCCAGCAGTTACGGAGATACGCAGTATTTT; CDR3 protein: CASSYGDTQYF
J gene: TRBJ1-5; D gene: TRBD1; clone size: NA; V gene: TRBV28; CDR3 DNA: TGTGCCAGCAGTCCACAGGGGAGGCAGCCCCAGCATTTT; CDR3 protein: CASSPQGRQPQHF
J gene: TRBJ2-7; D gene: NA; clone size: NA; V gene: TRBV28; CDR3 DNA: TGTGCCAGCACCCCCCGGGGGAGATCCTACGAGCAGTACTTC; CDR3 protein: CASTPRGRSYEQYF
J gene: TRBJ2-7; D gene: TRBD2; clone size: NA; V gene: TRBV5-1; CDR3 DNA: TGCGACAGCAGTAAGAAGCGGGAGACGGACAACGAGCAGTACTTC; CDR3 protein: CDSSKKRETDNEQYF
J gene: TRBJ1-1; D gene: TRBD1; clone size: NA; V gene: TRBV6-1; CDR3 DNA: TGTGCCAGCCAAAGGGACAGAGAAGCTTTCTTT; CDR3 protein: CASQRDREAFF
J gene: TRBJ2-7; D gene: TRBD2; clone size: few; V gene: TRBV11-2; CDR3 DNA: TGTGCCAGCAGCGGACGTAGCGGGAATTCCATCTACGAGCAGTACTTC; CDR3 protein: CASSGRSGNSIYEQYF
J gene: TRBJ2-7; D gene: TRBD1; clone size: NA; V gene: TRBV18; CDR3 DNA: TGTGCCAGCCTGGGAGGGACAGGGCTTGGGGAGCAGTACTTC; CDR3 protein: CASLGGTGLGEQYF
J gene: TRBJ2-3; D gene: NA; clone size: NA; V gene: TRBV6-6; CDR3 DNA: TGTGCCAGCAGTCTTAACGGGGTCAAAGATACGCAGTATTTT; CDR3 protein: CASSLNGVKDTQYF
J gene: TRBJ2-1; D gene: TRBD2; clone size: once; V gene: TRBV6-5; CDR3 DNA: TGTGCCAGCAGTAGCGGGAGTAAGGGTGAGCAGTTCTTC; CDR3 protein: CASSSGSKGEQFF